A single sample gave rise to the 24 T cell receptor beta chains below, sequenced in a study of OX40 agonist ivuxolimab in advanced cancers. Using immunoSEQ multiplex PCR, the repertoire was profiled, and TCRdb retains in-frame clones only, with some absent. This sample has about 61,000 clones; 70% to 90% occur once, and the top ten carry under 2.5%. The material sequenced was CD4+ or CD8+ T cells sorted from blood, taken in a trial of the OX40 agonist ivuxolimab. The receptors shown here come from an adult with an advanced solid tumor such as melanoma, head and neck, liver or kidney cancer.

J is TRBJ2-1 and V is TRBV28, with 10 bases fitting TRBD1. From germline, CDR1 is MDHEN and CDR2 SYDVKM. The CDR3 consists of 15 residues. Losses at the gene ends were 5 bases for V and 7 bases for J; bases not matched to a gene: 8. CDR3 region: CASSPPGQGKNEQFF. CDR3 DNA: TGTGCCAGCAGTCCACCGGGACAGGGGAAAAATGAGCAGTTCTTC.

CDR3 region: CASSETGIVHSYKQYF. DNA of the CDR3: TGTGCCAGCAGTGAGACAGGAATCGTACACTCATACAAGCAGTACTTC. The chain is built from TRBV6-1 and TRBJ2-7; tentative D call: TRBD1 (6 bases). Germline V gene lookup returns CDR1 MNHNS and CDR2 SASEGT. V lost 3 bases to trimming and J lost 8 bases, with 23 bases between them. This CDR3 has 16 amino acids.

The V and J genes are TRBV28 and TRBJ1-1, with 7 nucleotides matching TRBD1. The trim removed 4 bases at V and 9 bases at J, leaving 11 bases unmatched. The CDR3 consists of 14 residues. From germline, CDR1 is MDHEN and CDR2 SYDVKM. The CDR3 protein is CASSSRKAGGKAFF. As DNA, the CDR3 is TGTGCCAGCAGTTCCCGGAAAGCAGGGGGAAAAGCTTTCTTT.

The chain couples TRBV30 to TRBJ1-1; possibly TRBD1 for D (5 bases). This CDR3 is 16 amino acids long. V gave up 0 bases and J gave up 1 base, with 15 bases separating them. Germline CDR1 reads GTSNPN; CDR2 reads SVGIG (reference sequence). CDR3 bases: TGTGCCTGGAGTGTACGTACAGGACATACGAACACTGAAGCTTTCTTT. Protein: CAWSVRTGHTNTEAFF.

The chain carries TRBV5-1 and TRBJ1-4; TRBD1 matches at 7 bases. J lost 4 bases, V lost 0 bases, and 6 bases had no gene match. The CDR3 length is 16 residues. The germline gives CDR1 SGHRS, CDR2 YFSETQ. The CDR3 is CASSLEGARGNEKLFF. CDR3 coding DNA: TGCGCCAGCAGCTTGGAGGGGGCGAGGGGTAATGAAAAACTGTTTTTT.

This chain links TRBV18 with TRBJ2-5; D unresolved. In germline, CDR1 is KGHSH, CDR2 LQKENI. Trimming stripped 4 bases from V and 5 bases from J, with 11 bases between. This CDR3 is 13 amino acids long. The CDR3 protein is CASSRLMVETQYF. CDR3 nucleotide sequence: TGTGCCAGCTCACGACTGATGGTGGAGACCCAGTACTTC.

The J gene is TRBJ2-3, the V gene TRBV28, with 16 bases identical to TRBD2. This CDR3 region has 18 residues. The V and J ends lost 5 bases and 5 bases, in that order; junction bases with no gene match: 10. Germline V gene lookup returns CDR1 MDHEN and CDR2 SYDVKM. The DNA of the CDR3 is TGTGCCAGCAGTCCCGGGACTAGCGGGAGGGCCGGGTTAGATACGCAGTATTTT. Protein sequence: CASSPGTSGRAGLDTQYF.

The J gene is TRBJ1-2, the V gene TRBV6-5; 11 nucleotides align to TRBD1. The CDR3 runs 16 residues. The germline gives CDR1 MNHEY, CDR2 SVGAGI. The J segment lost 4 bases and the V segment lost 2 bases, leaving 6 bases of the junction unmatched. In DNA, the CDR3 is TGTGCCAGCAGTTACGTCCGGACAGGGGGCGCCTATGGCTACACCTTC. Amino acids: CASSYVRTGGAYGYTF.

This clone occurred a few times. The gene calls are TRBV28 and TRBJ2-5; 8 nucleotides agree with TRBD2. Losses at the gene ends were 7 bases for V and 9 bases for J; bases not matched to a gene: 10. CDR1 is MDHEN and CDR2 is SYDVKM in the germline V gene. The CDR3 contains 13 residues. The CDR3 DNA reads as TGTGCCAGCAATGCGGGGGGCAAGGTGGCCCAGTACTTC. The encoded protein is CASNAGGKVAQYF.

This clone has only a few counts. The gene calls are TRBV6-1 and TRBJ1-2; 10 bases fit TRBD1. The CDR3 loop spans 14 amino acids. V lost 3 bases, J lost 6 bases, and 4 bases stayed unmatched. Germline V gene sequence: CDR1 MNHNS, CDR2 SASEGT. This CDR3 reads CASSEDRGRNGYTF. DNA for the CDR3: TGTGCCAGCAGTGAGGACAGGGGGAGGAATGGCTACACCTTC.

Remarks on this clone: The junction shows a germline mismatch at one end, possibly a read error. The chain links TRBV2 to TRBJ2-2; 7 nucleotides line up with TRBD1. Germline loops: CDR1 SNHLY, CDR2 FYNNEI. CDR3 length equals 15 residues. CDR3 bases: TGTGCCAGCAGCGAAGAGACAGGGCGCACCGGGGAGCTGTTTTTT. It yields the protein CASSEETGRTGELFF.

The chain uses TRBV6-1 and TRBJ1-2, with D hard to call. CDR3 length: 14 amino acids. The V gene lost 8 bases and the J gene lost 8 bases, with 21 bases spanning the gap. CDR1 and CDR2 from the germline V gene are MNHNS and SASEGT. The CDR3 here is CASGRGATGGGYTF. The CDR3 DNA sequence: TGTGCCAGCGGGAGAGGAGCGACGGGAGGCGGCTACACCTTC.

The genes are TRBV19 and TRBJ2-7; no clear D. Trimming shortened V by 3 bases and J by 2 bases, and 5 bases separated the two germline ends. Germline loops: CDR1 LNHDA, CDR2 SQIVND (reference sequence). CDR3 length: 12 amino acids. CDR3 in amino acids: CASSIPPYEQYF. Written as DNA, the CDR3 is TGTGCCAGTAGTATCCCCCCCTACGAGCAGTACTTC. Together with reference TRBV19 and TRBJ2-7, the CDR3 gives the full variable domain: DGGITQSPKYLFRKEGQNVTLSCEQNLNHDAMYWYRQDPGQGLRLIYYSQIVNDFQKGDIAEGYSVSREKKESFPLTVTSAQKNPTAFYLCASSIPPYEQYFGPGTRLTVT.

V usage is TRBV7-9 and J usage is TRBJ2-3; TRBD2 aligns across 9 bases. V was pared by 6 bases and J by 3 bases, with 4 bases of the junction left unmatched. The length of the CDR3 is 14 residues. CDR1 SEHNR and CDR2 FQNEAQ come from the germline V gene (reference sequence). The CDR3 loop is CASSRSGGTDTQYF. CDR3 nucleotide sequence: TGTGCCAGCAGTCGTAGCGGGGGAACAGATACGCAGTATTTT. Combining the CDR3 with reference TRBV7-9 and TRBJ2-3 gives the whole variable domain DTGVSQNPRHKITKRGQNVTFRCDPISEHNRLYWYRQTLGQGPEFLTYFQNEAQLEKSRLLSDRFSAERPKGSFSTLEIQRTEQGDSAMYLCASSRSGGTDTQYFGPGTRLTVL.

The chain links TRBV7-9 to TRBJ2-1; D possibly corresponds to TRBD1 (5 bases). Between the trimmed V and J ends, which lost 10 bases and 6 bases, there was a span of 10 bases. There are 11 residues in the CDR3. Germline CDR1 SEHNR, CDR2 FQNEAQ (reference sequence). The CDR3 spells CATTDSNEQFF. The CDR3 nucleotides are TGTGCCACCACTGACAGCAATGAGCAGTTCTTC.

The CDR3 DNA reads TGTGCCAGCATGGGCGCGTCGATAGCGGTTTGGGTGACCGTGGGAGATACGCAGTATTTT. It codes for CASMGASIAVWVTVGDTQYF. The chain combines TRBV2 with TRBJ2-3, with a weak D call TRBD2 (6 bases). Germline-derived CDR1 and CDR2 are SNHLY and FYNNEI. This CDR3 contains 20 residues. V shed 7 bases and J shed 5 bases, with 34 bases lying between them.

This sequence joins TRBV21-1 and TRBJ2-1; the table's D call, TRBD1, has no DNA check behind it. TRBV21-1 is a pseudogene. The CDR3 has 13 amino acids. The CDR3, as DNA: TGTGCCAGCAGCACAACAGGGGGGAATGAGCAGTTCTTC. It codes for CASSTTGGNEQFF.

This clone appeared a few times. The rearrangement links TRBV27 to TRBJ2-3, with D possibly matching TRBD2 (6 bases). This CDR3 is 15 amino acids long. The germline gives CDR1 MNHEY, CDR2 SMNVEV (reference sequence). V dropped 4 bases and J dropped 4 bases, with 15 bases sitting between them. The chain's CDR3 is CASSSQSRRADTQYF. DNA of the CDR3: TGTGCCAGCAGTTCCCAGTCTAGGAGGGCAGATACGCAGTATTTT.

This clone was picked up one time. V usage is TRBV10-1 and J usage is TRBJ1-4, with 9 bases lining up with TRBD1. Per germline, CDR1 WNHNN and CDR2 SYGVQD (reference sequence). The CDR3 runs 14 residues. The ends lost 2 bases at V and 7 bases at J; junction bases unmatched: 2. CDR3 sequence: CASSETGGLEKLFF. The CDR3 DNA reads TGCGCCAGCAGTGAGACAGGGGGCCTTGAAAAACTGTTTTTT.

This chain uses TRBV6-5 with TRBJ1-1; D is perhaps TRBD1 (6 bases). Germline assignment: CDR1 MNHEY and CDR2 SVGAGI. The V end lost 2 bases, the J end lost 1 base, and 14 bases lay between the germline ends. This CDR3 spans 16 amino acids. DNA for the CDR3: TGTGCCAGCAGTTACGTTGGTAGGGGGAAGAACACTGAAGCTTTCTTT. Translating gives CASSYVGRGKNTEAFF.

This clone was observed a single time. This chain joins TRBV5-1 and TRBJ2-3; 10 bases match TRBD2. The V segment lost 4 bases and the J segment 0 bases; nucleotides outside the gene matches: 2. In germline, CDR1 is SGHRS, CDR2 YFSETQ. The CDR3 spans 15 residues. The chain's CDR3 is CASSPSGGSTDTQYF. The CDR3 DNA is TGCGCCAGCAGCCCTAGCGGGGGTAGCACAGATACGCAGTATTTT.

The chain's CDR3 is CASSPLYVRSGNTIYF. The CDR3 DNA sequence: TGCGCCAGCAGCCCGCTTTATGTACGCTCTGGAAACACCATATATTTT. J is TRBJ1-3 and V is TRBV5-1; D not certain. This CDR3 contains 16 residues. Germline CDR1 SGHRS, CDR2 YFSETQ. V was trimmed by 4 bases and J by 0 bases, leaving 14 bases between them.

The chain links TRBV5-4 to TRBJ1-1, with TRBD1 matching 7 bases. The CDR3 contains 16 residues. Trimming removed 2 bases from V and 0 bases from J; junction bases left unmatched: 7. Germline V lookup: CDR1 SGHNT, CDR2 YYREEE (reference sequence). As DNA, the CDR3 is TGTGCCAGCAGCTTACTGACAGGGAGTATGAACACTGAAGCTTTCTTT. This codes for CASSLLTGSMNTEAFF.

This chain uses TRBV11-2 with TRBJ2-7, with D unresolved. Germline CDR1 SGHAT, CDR2 FQNNGV. V was pared by 3 bases and J by 3 bases, with 12 bases between. This CDR3 comprises 14 residues. CDR3 in DNA: TGTGCCAGCAGCTTCTCCAGACCGGGCTACGAGCAGTACTTC. Protein: CASSFSRPGYEQYF.